This TCR beta chain was identified during a study of T cell changes during pregnancy in multiple sclerosis. Libraries were prepared by immunoSEQ multiplex PCR; TCRdb keeps only in-frame clonotypes and omits some of them. The table includes 70,000 to 95,000 clones, 85% to 95% detected once. Germline V lookup: CDR1 LNHDA, CDR2 SQIVND (reference sequence). CDR3 length equals 11 residues. Deletions cut 11 bases from V and 6 bases from J, with 13 bases between. The chain is built from TRBV19 and TRBJ1-2, with a weak D call TRBD1 (6 bases). This clonotype originated in a female donor with multiple sclerosis, enrolled in a pregnancy study. Sequencing used peripheral blood, obtained in the first trimester of pregnancy. The CDR3 nucleotides read TGTGCCTCGAGGGGGGGGCATGGCTACACCTTC. Translation gives CASRGGHGYTF.